This TCR beta chain was sequenced in a study of CD8+ T cells in alopecia areata. About the study: For 6 to 18 months, tofacitinib was taken, and 6 months off drug followed.

The CDR3 has 15 amino acids. Deletions cut 1 base from V and 1 base from J, with 11 bases between. Germline V gives CDR1 LNHDA, CDR2 SQIVND (reference sequence). This clone was detected a few times. Its antigen remains unknown. After isolation, RNA underwent reverse transcription to generate cDNA as the sequencing template. Assay used: immunoSEQ multiplex PCR; TCRdb lists only in-frame clones, some missing. The table has about 70,000 clones, 40% to 50% seen once; the top ten hold about 17%. Notes on the study in general: An increase in clonality over normal scalp was evident in lesional scalp, especially alopecia totalis/universalis.

The rearrangement uses TRBV19 and TRBJ2-7; TRBD1 might be the D (6 bases). The sequence was collected from a human donor with alopecia areata. The material was CD8+ T cells sorted from blood, obtained at week 0. The chain's CDR3 is CASSIAGASSYEQYF. The CDR3 nucleotides are TGTGCCAGTAGTATAGCAGGGGCTTCGTCCTACGAGCAGTACTTC.